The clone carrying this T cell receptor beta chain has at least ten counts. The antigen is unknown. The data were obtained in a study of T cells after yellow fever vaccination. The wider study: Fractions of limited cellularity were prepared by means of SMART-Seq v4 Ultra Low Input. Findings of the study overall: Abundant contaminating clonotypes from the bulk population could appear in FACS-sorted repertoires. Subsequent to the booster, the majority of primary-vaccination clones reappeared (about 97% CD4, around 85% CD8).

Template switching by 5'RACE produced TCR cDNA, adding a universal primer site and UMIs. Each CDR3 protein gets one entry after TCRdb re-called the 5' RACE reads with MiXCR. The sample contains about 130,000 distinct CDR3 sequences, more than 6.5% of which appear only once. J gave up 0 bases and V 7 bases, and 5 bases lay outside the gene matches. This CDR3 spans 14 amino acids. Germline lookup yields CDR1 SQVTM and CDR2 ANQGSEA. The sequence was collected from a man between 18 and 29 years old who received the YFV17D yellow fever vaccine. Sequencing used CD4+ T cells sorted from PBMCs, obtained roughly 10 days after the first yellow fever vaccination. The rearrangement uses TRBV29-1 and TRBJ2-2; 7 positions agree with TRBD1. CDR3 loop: CSAWTGANTGELFF. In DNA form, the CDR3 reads TGCAGCGCCTGGACAGGCGCGAACACCGGGGAGCTGTTTTTT.